Below are 20 T cell receptor beta chains sequenced from a single sample in a study of cytomegalovirus exposure and HLA in healthy donors. Amplification used 60 Vbeta primers and 13 Jbeta primers. TCRdb's copy holds only in-frame clones and misses some; the assay was immunoSEQ multiplex PCR. The data contain over 150,000 clones, approximately 75% of them singletons. The source material was PBMCs. The receptors were gathered from a man aged 25-45 years in good health and CMV-seropositive.

In this sample, this clone turned up once. At one of its ends the junction is not consistent with the germline gene, which may arise from a read error. The gene calls are TRBV18 and TRBJ2-3, with 9 bases that match TRBD1. The germline V gene encodes CDR1 KGHSH and CDR2 LQKENI. This CDR3 spans 14 amino acids. The CDR3 DNA follows: TGTGCCGGCTCATGGGGGACAGGGCGAGATACGCAGTATTTT. It encodes CAGSWGTGRDTQYF. Filled out from reference TRBV18 and TRBJ2-3, the complete variable domain reads NAGVMQNPRHLVRRRGQEARLRCSPMKGHSHVYWYRQLPEEGLKFMVYLQKENIIDESGMPKERFSAEFPKEGPSILRIQQVVRGDSAAYFCAGSWGTGRDTQYFGPGTRLTVL.

This rearrangement joins TRBV5-8 to TRBJ2-7; TRBD1 is a possible D gene (6 bases). This CDR3 is 14 amino acids long. Germline loops: CDR1 SGHTS, CDR2 YDEGEE. The V end was cut by 4 bases, the J end by 3 bases, with 14 bases between. The CDR3 protein is CASSPEWGRYEQYF. CDR3 nucleotide sequence: TGTGCCAGCAGCCCGGAGTGGGGGCGCTACGAGCAGTACTTC.

The chain employs TRBV9 and TRBJ1-1, with D uncertain. The V end was cut by 7 bases, the J end by 3 bases, with 16 bases between. Germline V CDR1 and CDR2: SGDLS, YYNGEE. This CDR3 region has 14 residues. The CDR3 loop reads CASRRGLSDTEAFF. CDR3 nucleotides: TGTGCCAGCCGACGGGGTTTATCGGACACTGAAGCTTTCTTT.

V and J are TRBV6-5 and TRBJ2-7, with a weak D call TRBD1 (7 bases). The CDR3 length is 11 residues. V lost 6 bases to trimming and J lost 6 bases, with 9 bases between them. From germline, CDR1 is MNHEY and CDR2 SVGAGI. CDR3 nucleotides: TGTGCCAGCAGCCAGGGGGGCGAGCAGTACTTC. Protein product: CASSQGGEQYF.

Only a few counts were recorded for this clone. The rearrangement uses TRBV7-2 and TRBJ2-1, with TRBD2 as a possible D gene (5 bases). Looked up from germline, CDR1 is SGHTA and CDR2 is FQGNSA. V shed 4 bases and J shed 3 bases, with 16 bases lying between them. The CDR3 is made up of 16 amino acids. The chain's CDR3 is CASSSRTGPDYNEQFF. Here the CDR3 DNA reads TGTGCCAGCAGCTCGCGGACTGGCCCGGACTACAATGAGCAGTTCTTC.

This clone was seen a handful of times. The rearrangement links TRBV11-1 to TRBJ2-1; the match to TRBD2 covers 7 bases. CDR1 and CDR2 (germline): SGHAT, FQDESV (reference sequence). The J segment lost 5 bases and the V segment lost 2 bases, leaving 9 bases of the junction unmatched. This CDR3 comprises 16 residues. The CDR3 DNA reads as TGTGCCAGCAGCTTAATGGCGGGAGTGGCCCACAATGAGCAGTTCTTC. Translation gives CASSLMAGVAHNEQFF.

The chain has TRBV27 and TRBJ2-3; TRBD2 matches at 10 bases. Trimming cost V 6 bases and J 2 bases; bases outside gene matches: 5. Per the germline V gene, CDR1 is MNHEY and CDR2 is SMNVEV (reference sequence). The CDR3 has 15 amino acids. CDR3 residues: CASSLLAGNTDTQYF. CDR3 nucleotides: TGTGCCAGCAGCCTACTAGCGGGGAACACAGATACGCAGTATTTT.

The chain recombines TRBV7-2 with TRBJ2-1; TRBD2 aligns across 12 bases. The V gene end was trimmed by 5 bases and the J gene end by 13 bases; junction bases not matched to a gene: 15. The length of the CDR3 is 16 residues. Looked up from germline, CDR1 is SGHTA and CDR2 is FQGNSA. For the CDR3, the DNA is TGTGCCAGCAGCAAAACTCTAGCGGGAGGGCCACTTCGACAGTTCTTC. It is translated as CASSKTLAGGPLRQFF.

Remarks on this clone: Other DNA sequences in the same sample also yield this CDR3. This sequence joins TRBV5-1 and TRBJ1-6; tentative D call: TRBD1 (6 bases). The V end was cut by 4 bases, the J end by 6 bases, with 11 bases between. Germline V gives CDR1 SGHRS, CDR2 YFSETQ. There are 14 residues in the CDR3. CDR3 sequence reads: CASSVGQSNSPLHF. The CDR3, as DNA: TGCGCCAGCAGCGTTGGACAGTCTAATTCACCCCTCCACTTT.

This clone was counted a few times. This chain uses TRBV28 with TRBJ2-7; 7 bases map to TRBD2. The trim removed 1 base at V and 5 bases at J, leaving 11 bases unmatched. The CDR3 has 16 amino acids. The germline CDR1 and CDR2 sequences are MDHEN and SYDVKM. The CDR3 region has the DNA TGTGCCAGCAGTTTATTTGGCGGGGGTCCGACAAACGAGCAGTACTTC. It translates to CASSLFGGGPTNEQYF.

The chain carries TRBV4-1 and TRBJ2-4; tentatively, D is TRBD1 (5 bases). V was clipped by 0 bases and J by 3 bases, with 9 bases between them. The CDR3 is 15 amino acids. The germline gives CDR1 MGHRA, CDR2 YSYEKL. The CDR3 reads CASSQEPRGKNIQYF. CDR3 nucleotide sequence: TGCGCCAGCAGCCAAGAGCCTAGGGGCAAAAACATTCAGTACTTC.

The gene calls are TRBV19 and TRBJ1-1, with TRBD1 as a possible D gene (5 bases). The CDR3 runs 15 residues. The germline gives CDR1 LNHDA, CDR2 SQIVND (reference sequence). V was trimmed by 4 bases and J by 3 bases, leaving 15 bases between them. CDR3 amino acids: CASSRGGRMDTEAFF. Written as DNA, the CDR3 is TGTGCCAGTAGTAGGGGCGGCCGCATGGACACTGAAGCTTTCTTT.

The V gene is TRBV18, the J gene TRBJ1-1; D is unclear. Germline V gene lookup returns CDR1 KGHSH and CDR2 LQKENI. The CDR3 loop spans 14 amino acids. Trimming stripped 4 bases from V and 1 base from J, with 10 bases between. The CDR3: CASSRMSENTEAFF. The CDR3 DNA is TGTGCCAGCTCACGAATGAGCGAGAACACTGAAGCTTTCTTT.

The rearrangement joins TRBV5-1 to TRBJ1-1, with D tentatively TRBD1 (6 bases). The length of the CDR3 is 15 residues. The germline CDR1 and CDR2 sequences are SGHRS and YFSETQ. Trimming cost V 3 bases and J 0 bases, with 12 bases left between them. The CDR3 here is CASSSARGMNTEAFF. For the CDR3, the DNA is TGCGCCAGCAGCTCGGCGAGGGGGATGAACACTGAAGCTTTCTTT.

The chain links TRBV5-4 to TRBJ2-3; the match to TRBD2 covers 10 bases. The CDR3 loop spans 17 amino acids. V shed 4 bases and J 4 bases; nucleotides not matched to a gene: 12. Germline lookup yields CDR1 SGHNT and CDR2 YYREEE (reference sequence). DNA of the CDR3: TGTGCCAGCAGCCCGGGGAGCGGGAGGGCGGGCGCAGATACGCAGTATTTT. This codes for CASSPGSGRAGADTQYF.

This rearrangement joins TRBV5-1 to TRBJ2-3; no firm D call. The germline V and J ends were trimmed by 2 bases and 2 bases, with 9 bases remaining between them. CDR1 is SGHRS, CDR2 YFSETQ, per germline. This CDR3 contains 14 residues. CDR3 in amino acids: CASSFGDATDTQYF. The DNA of the CDR3 is TGCGCCAGCAGCTTCGGAGATGCCACAGATACGCAGTATTTT.

The chain combines TRBV15 with TRBJ2-7, with TRBD1 as a possible D gene (7 bases). Germline assignment: CDR1 LNHNV and CDR2 YYDKDF (reference sequence). V was clipped by 5 bases and J by 5 bases, with 13 bases between them. The CDR3 sequence is 13 residues long. The CDR3 DNA follows: TGTGCCACCAGCTACAGGGGCGGGGACGAGCAGTACTTC. This sequence encodes CATSYRGGDEQYF. The whole variable domain, remainder taken from reference TRBV15 and TRBJ2-7, is DAMVIQNPRYQVTQFGKPVTLSCSQTLNHNVMYWYQQKSSQAPKLLFHYYDKDFNNEADTPDNFQSRRPNTSFCFLDIRSPGLGDTAMYLCATSYRGGDEQYFGPGTRLTVT.

The chain has TRBV28 and TRBJ1-4; TRBD1 matches at 9 bases. The CDR3 consists of 14 residues. The germline V gene has CDR1 MDHEN and CDR2 SYDVKM. Germline trimming cut 3 bases from V and 13 bases from J; bases unmatched to any gene: 9. The CDR3 DNA follows: TGTGCCAGCAGTTTGAAAAAATACAGGGGGCTACTGTTTTTT. This codes for CASSLKKYRGLLFF.

The chain combines TRBV7-9 with TRBJ1-1; D gene uncertain. V was shortened by 5 bases and J by 11 bases, with 15 bases between the two germline ends. Germline CDR1 SEHNR, CDR2 FQNEAQ (reference sequence). The CDR3 length is 12 residues. The CDR3 here is CASSLSNSIAFF. The DNA for the CDR3 is TGTGCCAGCAGCCTCTCTAATAGCATTGCTTTCTTT.

The rearrangement uses TRBV5-1 and TRBJ2-7; tentatively, D is TRBD2 (7 bases). Trimming took off 0 bases at V and 2 bases at J, with 9 bases between the two ends. This CDR3 is built from 14 residues. The germline V gene has CDR1 SGHRS and CDR2 YFSETQ. The CDR3 sequence: CASSLEGGAYEQYF. The CDR3 nucleotides are TGCGCCAGCAGCTTGGAGGGGGGGGCCTACGAGCAGTACTTC.